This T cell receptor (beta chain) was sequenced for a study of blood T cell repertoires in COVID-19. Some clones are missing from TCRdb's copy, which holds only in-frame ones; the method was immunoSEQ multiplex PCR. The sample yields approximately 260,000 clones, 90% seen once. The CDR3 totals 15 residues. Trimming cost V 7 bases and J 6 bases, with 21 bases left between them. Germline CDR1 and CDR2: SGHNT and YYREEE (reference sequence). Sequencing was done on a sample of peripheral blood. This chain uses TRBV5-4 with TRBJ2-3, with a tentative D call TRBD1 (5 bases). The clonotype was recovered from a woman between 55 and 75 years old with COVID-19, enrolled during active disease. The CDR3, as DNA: TGTGCCAGCCGCGGCGAACCGACAGTCCGGGATACGCAGTATTTT. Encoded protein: CASRGEPTVRDTQYF.